This entry lists 27 T cell receptor beta chains sequenced from one sample in a study of OX40 agonist ivuxolimab in advanced cancers. Preparation of the library involved the immunoSEQ multiplex PCR assay. The table was pulled from immuneACCESS by TCRdb, which kept in-frame rearrangements only. Such tables lose some clones; where checked, under half of the loss comes from unresolved V genes, and the rest has no known cause. A total of some 80,000 clones appear in this sample, less than 85% of them only once. Less than 9.5% of the sample goes to the ten largest clones. Sequencing was performed on CD4+ or CD8+ T cells sorted from blood, taken in a trial of the OX40 agonist ivuxolimab. The receptors come from an adult with an advanced solid tumor such as melanoma, head and neck, liver or kidney cancer.

The V and J genes are TRBV19 and TRBJ1-1; a possible D gene is TRBD1 (5 bases). The CDR3 extends over 15 amino acids. V was shortened by 1 base and J by 5 bases, with 14 bases between the two germline ends. The germline gives CDR1 LNHDA, CDR2 SQIVND (reference sequence). The CDR3 is CASSIVGREGTEAFF. The CDR3 bases are TGTGCCAGTAGTATAGTTGGCAGGGAAGGTACTGAAGCTTTCTTT.

V gene TRBV6-6 combines with J gene TRBJ1-2; 12 bases match TRBD1. Trimming at V came to 2 bases and at J to 6 bases, leaving 7 bases not matched to a gene. The CDR3 runs 16 residues. Germline V gives CDR1 MNHNY, CDR2 SVGAGI (reference sequence). The CDR3 reads CASSYDGTGGGDGYTF. DNA for the CDR3: TGTGCCAGCAGTTACGACGGGACAGGGGGCGGAGATGGCTACACCTTC.

This clone was found once. The chain has TRBV18 and TRBJ2-7, with D possibly matching TRBD1 (6 bases). Germline assignment: CDR1 KGHSH and CDR2 LQKENI. V lost 5 bases, J lost 2 bases, and 19 bases lay in between. This CDR3 region has 16 residues. Here the CDR3 reads CASSDVPLRGTYEQYF. In DNA, the CDR3 is TGTGCCAGCTCAGACGTCCCCCTCAGGGGAACCTACGAGCAGTACTTC.

This sequence joins TRBV7-9 and TRBJ2-1, with 7 bases fitting TRBD1. Germline CDR1 and CDR2: SEHNR and FQNEAQ (reference sequence). CDR3 size: 15 residues. V was clipped by 7 bases and J by 2 bases; unmatched bases: 8. The CDR3 is CASTKRGTAYNEQFF. The CDR3 DNA follows: TGTGCCAGCACTAAACGAGGGACAGCCTACAATGAGCAGTTCTTC.

V usage is TRBV7-3 and J usage is TRBJ2-5; 9 bases are shared with TRBD1. CDR3 size: 13 residues. V shed 5 bases and J 5 bases; nucleotides not matched to a gene: 3. Germline CDR1 and CDR2: SGHTA and FQGTGA. The CDR3 nucleotides are TGTGCCAGCAGCATCACAGGGGGCGAGACCCAGTACTTC. This gives the protein CASSITGGETQYF.

The rearrangement uses TRBV6-5 and TRBJ1-2; 7 nucleotides align to TRBD1. In germline, CDR1 is MNHEY, CDR2 SVGAGI. The CDR3 has 16 amino acids. Trimming removed 2 bases from V and 8 bases from J; junction bases left unmatched: 14. The CDR3 is CASSYGTTGTDEGYTF. CDR3 bases: TGTGCCAGCAGTTACGGTACAACCGGGACAGATGAGGGCTACACCTTC.

The genes are TRBV6-5 and TRBJ1-1; D may be TRBD1 (6 bases). The germline V gene has CDR1 MNHEY and CDR2 SVGAGI. Trimming cost V 8 bases and J 4 bases, with 17 bases left between them. The length of the CDR3 is 14 residues. As DNA, the CDR3 is TGTGCCAGCTTTACGATTACAGGGAGCACTGAAGCTTTCTTT. This gives the protein CASFTITGSTEAFF.

The gene calls are TRBV5-5 and TRBJ2-2; D unclear. This CDR3 spans 15 amino acids. With 4 bases removed from V and 6 bases from J, the gap between germline ends came to 16 bases. Germline CDR1 SGHKS, CDR2 YYEKEE (reference sequence). Here the CDR3 DNA reads TGTGCCAGCAGCCCGGAAGGAAGGGAAGCCGGGGAGCTGTTTTTT. This translates into CASSPEGREAGELFF.

This chain joins TRBV5-1 and TRBJ2-7, with TRBD1 matching 12 bases. Germline values: CDR1 SGHRS, CDR2 YFSETQ. This CDR3 comprises 15 residues. V trimming: 4 bases; J trimming: 6 bases; junction bases outside the gene matches: 8. CDR3 sequence (DNA): TGCGCCAGCAGCCGGAACCGGGACAGGGGGCTCGAGCAGTACTTC. Encoded protein: CASSRNRDRGLEQYF.

Comment on this clone: A read error may be the cause here, since a much bigger clone is one base away. The chain employs TRBV7-9 and TRBJ2-3; D unresolved. CDR1 and CDR2 from the germline V gene are SEHNR and FQNEAQ (reference sequence). The CDR3 length is 12 residues. V was pared by 2 bases and J by 2 bases, with 2 bases between. CDR3 amino acids: CASSLSTDTQYF. The CDR3 DNA reads as TGTGCCAGCAGCTTATCCACAGATACGCAGTATTTT. The whole variable domain, remainder taken from reference TRBV7-9 and TRBJ2-3, is DTGVSQNPRHKITKRGQNVTFRCDPISEHNRLYWYRQTLGQGPEFLTYFQNEAQLEKSRLLSDRFSAERPKGSFSTLEIQRTEQGDSAMYLCASSLSTDTQYFGPGTRLTVL.

The J gene is TRBJ1-1, the V gene TRBV7-2, with D possibly TRBD1 on 5 matching bases. Trimming removed 3 bases from V and 2 bases from J, with 16 bases in between. In germline, CDR1 is SGHTA, CDR2 FQGNSA. The CDR3 sequence is 16 residues long. CDR3 sequence (DNA): TGTGCCAGCAGCTTGTCCTTGGGGGTATCAAACACTGAAGCTTTCTTT. This translates into CASSLSLGVSNTEAFF.

The rearrangement links TRBV19 to TRBJ1-2, with D hard to call. The CDR3 consists of 12 residues. The germline V gene encodes CDR1 LNHDA and CDR2 SQIVND (reference sequence). V was shortened by 3 bases and J by 8 bases, with 10 bases between the two germline ends. The CDR3 region is CASSIQKAGYTF. CDR3 sequence (DNA): TGTGCCAGTAGTATCCAGAAGGCGGGCTACACCTTC.

This chain connects TRBV7-8 to TRBJ2-1, with 8 bases matching TRBD1. Germline V CDR1 and CDR2: SGHVS, FQNEAQ. V was pared by 6 bases and J by 9 bases, with 10 bases of the junction left unmatched. The CDR3 loop spans 14 amino acids. CDR3 residues: CASRPGGIRGEQFF. CDR3 nucleotide sequence: TGTGCCAGCAGACCAGGGGGCATTAGGGGTGAGCAGTTCTTC.

The chain carries TRBV7-9 and TRBJ2-7; 9 bases map to TRBD2. Germline V gene sequence: CDR1 SEHNR, CDR2 FQNEAQ (reference sequence). Unmatched junction bases numbered 9, after V lost 1 base and J lost 5 bases. The CDR3 is made up of 16 amino acids. The CDR3 DNA is TGTGCCAGCAGCTTAGGGTCAAATAGCGGGAGTCACGAGCAGTACTTC. Translating it yields CASSLGSNSGSHEQYF.

This rearrangement joins TRBV5-6 to TRBJ2-2; tentatively, D is TRBD2 (6 bases). Trimming took off 5 bases at V and 3 bases at J, with 14 bases between the two ends. Germline values: CDR1 SGHDT, CDR2 YYEEEE. The CDR3 has 15 amino acids. CDR3 DNA: TGTGCCAGCAGGTTGCGGGGAATGGACACCGGGGAGCTGTTTTTT. Translated: CASRLRGMDTGELFF.

The chain couples TRBV5-1 to TRBJ2-1; 10 bases are a match to TRBD2. V gave up 7 bases and J gave up 1 base; unmatched junction bases: 14. This CDR3 contains 18 residues. Germline CDR1 SGHRS, CDR2 YFSETQ. The CDR3 nucleotides are TGCGCCAGCGGTCGTGGGACTAGCGCAAGACTTTCCTACAATGAGCAGTTCTTC. As protein: CASGRGTSARLSYNEQFF. Complete variable domain (other parts from reference TRBV5-1 and TRBJ2-1): KAGVTQTPRYLIKTRGQQVTLSCSPISGHRSVSWYQQTPGQGLQFLFEYFSETQRNKGNFPGRFSGRQFSNSRSEMNVSTLELGDSALYLCASGRGTSARLSYNEQFFGPGTRLTVL.

V is TRBV7-9 and J is TRBJ2-7; D is unresolved. V was trimmed by 5 bases and J by 3 bases, leaving 17 bases between them. The germline V gene encodes CDR1 SEHNR and CDR2 FQNEAQ (reference sequence). This CDR3 is built from 15 residues. The CDR3 sequence is CASSSSSGTYYEQYF. CDR3 bases: TGTGCCAGCAGCAGTTCCTCAGGAACCTACTACGAGCAGTACTTC.

The V gene is TRBV10-1, the J gene TRBJ1-1, with TRBD1 as a possible D gene (5 bases). Trimming cost V 3 bases and J 7 bases, with 18 bases left between them. Looked up from germline, CDR1 is WNHNN and CDR2 is SYGVQD (reference sequence). The CDR3 covers 15 residues. In DNA, the CDR3 is TGCGCCAGCAGTGAAAGGGGATCCACGTACGGTGAAGCTTTCTTT. This translates into CASSERGSTYGEAFF.

The CDR3 DNA reads TGTGCCAGCAGTGGCCAGGGACAGGGGACTGAAGCTTTCTTT. Its protein product is CASSGQGQGTEAFF. This chain uses TRBV27 with TRBJ1-1; the match to TRBD1 covers 10 bases. The trim removed 5 bases at V and 5 bases at J, leaving 5 bases unmatched. The CDR3 consists of 14 residues. The V gene's germline CDR1 is MNHEY and CDR2 SMNVEV (reference sequence).

V usage is TRBV18 and J usage is TRBJ1-4; D remains unclear. CDR1 is KGHSH and CDR2 is LQKENI in the germline V gene. Trimming removed 2 bases from V and 8 bases from J, with 15 bases in between. The CDR3 sequence is 15 residues long. CDR3 DNA: TGTGCCAGCTCACCAAGACTCTGGGATAAGGAAAAACTGTTTTTT. It yields the protein CASSPRLWDKEKLFF.

The rearrangement uses TRBV4-1 and TRBJ1-1; no firm D call. The CDR3 contains 16 residues. Germline CDR1 and CDR2: MGHRA and YSYEKL. V gave up 0 bases and J gave up 1 base, with 12 bases separating them. The chain's CDR3 is CASSQDQSAWNTEAFF. Here the CDR3 DNA reads TGCGCCAGCAGCCAAGATCAATCGGCTTGGAACACTGAAGCTTTCTTT.

This sequence joins TRBV7-9 and TRBJ1-6; maybe TRBD1 (5 bases). Germline CDR1 and CDR2: SEHNR and FQNEAQ (reference sequence). Trimming stripped 11 bases from V and 8 bases from J, with 16 bases between. The CDR3 consists of 13 residues. The CDR3 loop is CAHKGEGDSPLHF. The CDR3 coding sequence is TGTGCCCACAAAGGAGAAGGGGATTCACCCCTCCACTTT.

This chain connects TRBV11-3 to TRBJ2-2; TRBD1 matches 10 bases. The CDR3 spans 17 residues. The germline CDR1 and CDR2 sequences are SGHNT and YENEEA. The ends lost 0 bases at V and 4 bases at J; junction bases unmatched: 5. The CDR3 sequence: CASSLDLGQGGTGELFF. CDR3 nucleotide sequence: TGTGCCAGCAGCTTAGATCTTGGACAGGGGGGCACCGGGGAGCTGTTTTTT.

The rearrangement joins TRBV11-3 to TRBJ1-2; D gene unclear. Trimming took off 1 base at V and 6 bases at J, with 6 bases between the two ends. The CDR3 length is 12 residues. Germline-derived CDR1 and CDR2 are SGHNT and YENEEA. CDR3 nucleotides: TGTGCCAGCAGCTTAGCGAACCATGGCTACACCTTC. It translates to CASSLANHGYTF.

CDR3: CASSLALEGLGSYNEQFF. The CDR3 bases are TGTGCCAGCAGCTTAGCTTTGGAGGGCTTGGGCTCCTACAATGAGCAGTTCTTC. The chain recombines TRBV11-3 with TRBJ2-1, with a weak D call TRBD2 (6 bases). Trimming removed 1 base at V and 0 bases at J, with 16 bases between. CDR1 and CDR2 (germline): SGHNT, YENEEA. The CDR3 consists of 18 residues. Looking up the rest from reference TRBV11-3 and TRBJ2-1 gives the full variable domain: EAGVVQSPRYKIIEKKQPVAFWCNPISGHNTLYWYLQNLGQGPELLIRYENEEAVDDSQLPKDRFSAERLKGVDSTLKIQPAELGDSAVYLCASSLALEGLGSYNEQFFGPGTRLTVL.

The rearrangement joins TRBV1 to TRBJ1-2; the table names TRBD1, a call not compared with the DNA. TRBV1 is tagged as a pseudogene. This CDR3 has 19 residues. The DNA for the CDR3 is TGCACCAGCAGCCAAGGCGCCGCATACAGGACAGGGGGCACCTATGGCTACACCTTC. Its protein is CTSSQGAAYRTGGTYGYTF.

This sequence joins TRBV21-1 and TRBJ1-5; TRBD1, the table's D call, was not compared with the DNA. TRBV21-1 is a pseudogene locus. The CDR3 consists of 21 residues. The chain's CDR3 is CASRGTGRERREGKNNQPQHF. The CDR3 DNA reads as TGTGCCAGCAGGGGGACAGGGCGGGAGCGTCGGGAAGGAAAGAACAATCAGCCCCAGCATTTT.